One and the same sample provided the 20 T cell receptor beta chains below, sequenced in a study of blood T cell repertoires in COVID-19. Method: immunoSEQ multiplex PCR; TCRdb's copy keeps in-frame clones and lacks some. The sample gives hundreds of thousands of clones, roughly 87% of which show up once; approximately 2% is in the top ten. The sample was PBMCs or T cells enriched from blood (not recorded which). All receptors derive from a woman aged 18-29 years with acute COVID-19.

The chain links TRBV23-1 to TRBJ1-5; no clear D. TRBV23-1 is assigned to the ORF class and has an uncertain function. The CDR3 has 14 residues. The V end lost 6 bases, the J end lost 8 bases, and 17 bases lay between the germline ends. CDR3 DNA: TGCGCCAGCAGCCCTCGGGGAGTCATCGAGCCCCAGCATTTT. Its translation: CASSPRGVIEPQHF.

The chain is built from TRBV10-3 and TRBJ1-5; D is uncertain. CDR1 is ENHRY, CDR2 SYGVKD, per germline. Trimming cost V 6 bases and J 2 bases, with 14 bases left between them. This CDR3 is 15 amino acids long. The CDR3 protein is CAISPELPGNQPQHF. The CDR3 DNA follows: TGTGCCATCAGCCCTGAACTGCCGGGCAATCAGCCCCAGCATTTT.

The V call is TRBV5-4, the J call TRBJ2-3, with 8 bases matching TRBD1. Germline V gene sequence: CDR1 SGHNT, CDR2 YYREEE (reference sequence). The CDR3 has 19 residues. The trim removed 0 bases at V and 0 bases at J, leaving 12 bases unmatched. The CDR3: CASSLVRQGRGSSTDTQYF. Here the CDR3 DNA reads TGTGCCAGCAGCTTGGTGCGACAGGGGCGTGGTAGTAGCACAGATACGCAGTATTTT.

The chain has TRBV7-8 and TRBJ2-7; 9 nucleotides agree with TRBD1. This CDR3 is 18 amino acids long. From germline, CDR1 is SGHVS and CDR2 FQNEAQ. Trimming removed 2 bases from V and 0 bases from J; junction bases left unmatched: 11. The DNA of the CDR3 is TGTGCCAGCAGCTTATTGGGGGGGACAGGGCGGAACTCCTACGAGCAGTACTTC. Translated: CASSLLGGTGRNSYEQYF.

The chain links TRBV16 to TRBJ2-7; 8 bases agree with TRBD1. Germline V gives CDR1 KGHSY, CDR2 FQNENV. The J segment lost 4 bases and the V segment lost 4 bases, leaving 9 bases of the junction unmatched. CDR3 size: 15 residues. Here the CDR3 DNA reads TGTGCCAGCAGCCCCGGGACAGGAGGTCGGTACGAGCAGTACTTC. Its protein product is CASSPGTGGRYEQYF.

J is TRBJ2-3 and V is TRBV6-2 or TRBV6-3; 7 bases match TRBD1. V dropped 4 bases and J dropped 4; count of bases not matched to a gene: 5. Looked up from germline, CDR1 is MNHEY and CDR2 is SVGEGT. The CDR3 runs 14 residues. The CDR3 here is CASSLTGRPDTQYF. In DNA form, the CDR3 reads TGTGCCAGCAGTTTGACAGGGCGACCAGATACGCAGTATTTT.

The rearrangement joins TRBV2 to TRBJ1-2; the D gene is possibly TRBD1 (5 bases). Deletions cut 6 bases from V and 0 bases from J, with 8 bases between. This CDR3 is 13 amino acids long. Germline assignment: CDR1 SNHLY and CDR2 FYNNEI. The CDR3 loop reads CASRDRTNYGYTF. The CDR3 region has the DNA TGTGCCAGCAGAGACAGAACTAACTATGGCTACACCTTC.

This clone showed up just a few times. V and J are TRBV28 and TRBJ1-1, with 9 bases lining up with TRBD1. From germline, CDR1 is MDHEN and CDR2 SYDVKM. There are 15 residues in the CDR3. The ends lost 5 bases at V and 3 bases at J; junction bases unmatched: 7. CDR3 nucleotides: TGTGCCAGCAGTAACTACAGGGGGCGCGACACTGAAGCTTTCTTT. It yields the protein CASSNYRGRDTEAFF. Together with reference TRBV28 and TRBJ1-1, the CDR3 gives the full variable domain: DVKVTQSSRYLVKRTGEKVFLECVQDMDHENMFWYRQDPGLGLRLIYFSYDVKMKEKGDIPEGYSVSREKKERFSLILESASTNQTSMYLCASSNYRGRDTEAFFGQGTRLTVV.

This clone was observed a single time. The V and J genes are TRBV7-6 and TRBJ2-7; TRBD1 agrees at 11 bases. CDR3 length equals 14 residues. Germline V gene data show CDR1 as SGHVS and CDR2 as FNYEAQ. Trimming cost V 5 bases and J 6 bases; bases outside gene matches: 6. The DNA of the CDR3 is TGTGCCAGCAGCCCAATCGGGACAGGGGGCGAGCAGTACTTC. Encoded protein: CASSPIGTGGEQYF.

The chain has TRBV29-1 and TRBJ1-1, with D unresolved. The germline V gene encodes CDR1 SQVTM and CDR2 ANQGSEA. The V gene lost 3 bases and the J gene lost 7 bases, with 12 bases spanning the gap. The CDR3 contains 12 residues. CDR3 nucleotide sequence: TGCAGCGTTGAGGGTTTTGAGGGTGAAGCTTTCTTT. Amino acids: CSVEGFEGEAFF.

The CDR3: CSAGTTNNEQFF. The DNA for the CDR3 is TGCAGCGCCGGGACTACCAACAATGAGCAGTTCTTC. The chain employs TRBV29-1 and TRBJ2-1, with 7 bases lining up with TRBD2. With V trimmed by 7 bases and J by 5 bases, 5 bases remained unmatched. The V gene's germline CDR1 is SQVTM and CDR2 ANQGSEA. The CDR3 contains 12 residues.

The sample holds one count of this clone. The rearrangement uses TRBV5-1 and TRBJ1-4, with 7 positions matching TRBD1. V was clipped by 4 bases and J by 4 bases; unmatched bases: 4. Germline values: CDR1 SGHRS, CDR2 YFSETQ. The CDR3 has 14 residues. The CDR3 nucleotides are TGCGCCAGCAGCGAGGGGACAGATAATGAAAAACTGTTTTTT. Its protein product is CASSEGTDNEKLFF.

This chain connects TRBV2 to TRBJ1-4, with a weak D call TRBD1 (5 bases). The V end was cut by 6 bases, the J end by 1 base, with 9 bases between. From germline, CDR1 is SNHLY and CDR2 FYNNEI. This CDR3 spans 14 amino acids. CDR3 in DNA: TGTGCCAGCAGGGAGACAGTAACTAATGAAAAACTGTTTTTT. It is translated as CASRETVTNEKLFF.

The rearrangement links TRBV10-3 to TRBJ1-6, with 8 bases matching TRBD1. The trim removed 8 bases at V and 10 bases at J, leaving 10 bases unmatched. The CDR3 extends over 14 amino acids. The germline gives CDR1 ENHRY, CDR2 SYGVKD. The CDR3 spells CAIGQGAERSPLHF. CDR3 in DNA: TGTGCCATCGGGCAGGGGGCAGAAAGATCACCCCTCCACTTT.

This clone appeared a single time. This chain joins TRBV4-1 and TRBJ1-1, with 10 bases matching TRBD1. After removal of 5 bases from V and 5 bases from J, the junction contained 5 bases not matched to a gene. Germline loops: CDR1 MGHRA, CDR2 YSYEKL. The CDR3 length is 14 residues. DNA of the CDR3: TGCGCCAGCAGCAACCGGGACAGGGGAACTGAAGCTTTCTTT. Translated: CASSNRDRGTEAFF.

The chain couples TRBV7-9 to TRBJ2-1; D is possibly TRBD1 (7 bases). In germline, CDR1 is SEHNR, CDR2 FQNEAQ (reference sequence). This CDR3 contains 19 residues. V was shortened by 5 bases and J by 3 bases, with 26 bases between the two germline ends. The CDR3 loop reads CASSAGSAGRDSYYNEQFF. CDR3 in DNA: TGTGCCAGCAGCGCGGGGTCGGCGGGAAGGGACAGTTACTACAATGAGCAGTTCTTC.

The genes are TRBV24-1 and TRBJ2-7; no reliable D call. With 1 base removed from V and 8 bases from J, the gap between germline ends came to 11 bases. In germline, CDR1 is KGHDR, CDR2 SFDVKD. The CDR3 has 13 amino acids. Here the CDR3 DNA reads TGTGCCACCAGTGATTTTAATTTCCCTCAGCAGTACTTC. It encodes CATSDFNFPQQYF.

This chain joins TRBV18 and TRBJ1-5, with TRBD1 matching over 7 bases. CDR3 length equals 15 residues. Germline CDR1 and CDR2: KGHSH and LQKENI. V lost 3 bases to trimming and J lost 5 bases; unmatched junction nucleotides: 7. The CDR3 loop reads CASSPKTGKDQPQHF. CDR3 coding DNA: TGTGCCAGCTCACCGAAGACAGGGAAAGATCAGCCCCAGCATTTT.

Notes on this clone: The junction shows a germline mismatch at one end, possibly a read error. The rearrangement uses TRBV3-1 (or the pseudogene TRBV3-2) and TRBJ2-6; TRBD1 aligns across 7 bases. The V gene's germline CDR1 is LGHDT and CDR2 YNNKEL (reference sequence). This CDR3 has 17 amino acids. As DNA, the CDR3 is TGTGCCAGCAGCCCAGGGGGATCTAGCTCTGGGGCCGACGTCCTGACTTTC. The encoded protein is CASSPGGSSSGADVLTF.

A note on this clone: Distinct nucleotide sequences in the sample also encode this CDR3. The rearrangement joins TRBV18 to TRBJ2-7; 8 bases are shared with TRBD2. With 3 bases clipped from V and 3 bases from J, the junction kept 4 bases outside the gene matches. The CDR3 is 14 residues long. Germline V gene lookup returns CDR1 KGHSH and CDR2 LQKENI. CDR3 residues: CASSPGGGSYEQYF. CDR3 DNA sequence: TGTGCCAGCTCACCGGGCGGGGGGAGCTACGAGCAGTACTTC.